These T cell receptor beta chains were read from a single sample in a study of Ad26.COV2.S vaccination and SARS-CoV-2 variants. Some clones are missing from TCRdb's copy, which holds only in-frame ones; the method was immunoSEQ multiplex PCR. Of some 640,000 clones detected, roughly 90% appear once; the ten largest clones hold about 1.5%. The input for sequencing was peripheral blood, taken in a trial of Ad26.COV2.S vaccine versus placebo. Receptor source: a person aged 18-65 years who received the Ad26.COV2.S COVID-19 vaccine or a placebo. Both conserved end residues are part of each CDR3. Each record gives: CDR3 length, J gene, V gene, D gene, clone size, CDR3 DNA, CDR3 protein. The D gene is left open where the match is weak. Size values are once, few and many counts, or a class for expanded clones, and some rows have none.

CDR3 length: 15
J gene: TRBJ2-7
V gene: TRBV30
D gene: -
clone size: -
CDR3 DNA: TGTGCCTGGAGTGTAGGGCGGGGGCAGGACTACGAGCAGTACTTC
CDR3 protein: CAWSVGRGQDYEQYF

CDR3 length: 13
J gene: TRBJ2-7
V gene: TRBV5-5
D gene: -
clone size: -
CDR3 DNA: TGTGCCAGCAGCCCCGGGACATTTAGAGAGCAGTACTTC
CDR3 protein: CASSPGTFREQYF

CDR3 length: 15
J gene: TRBJ2-7
V gene: TRBV6-5
D gene: TRBD1
clone size: -
CDR3 DNA: TGTGCCAGCAGTTACTCGACAGGGGTCTCCTACGAGCAGTACTTC
CDR3 protein: CASSYSTGVSYEQYF

CDR3 length: 15
J gene: TRBJ2-2
V gene: TRBV27
D gene: -
clone size: -
CDR3 DNA: TGTGCCAGCAGTTTAAACAGGCTGAACACCGGGGAGCTGTTTTTT
CDR3 protein: CASSLNRLNTGELFF

CDR3 length: 12
J gene: TRBJ2-7
V gene: TRBV3-1/TRBV3-2
D gene: -
clone size: -
CDR3 DNA: TGTGCCAGCAGCCAAGGAAAATTCGAGCAGTACTTC
CDR3 protein: CASSQGKFEQYF

CDR3 length: 15
J gene: TRBJ2-2
V gene: TRBV4-2
D gene: -
clone size: -
CDR3 DNA: TGTGCCAGCAGCCAAGACGGGTTGAACACCGGGGAGCTGTTTTTT
CDR3 protein: CASSQDGLNTGELFF

CDR3 length: 17
J gene: TRBJ2-1
V gene: TRBV3-1/TRBV3-2
D gene: TRBD1
clone size: -
CDR3 DNA: TGTGCCAGCAGCCAATTCGGGCCCGGGACAGGTTACAATGAGCAGTTCTTC
CDR3 protein: CASSQFGPGTGYNEQFF

CDR3 length: 13
J gene: TRBJ2-5
V gene: TRBV24-1
D gene: -
clone size: few
CDR3 DNA: TGTGCCACCAGTGATTTACAGGGCCCGAGGTTGAACTTC
CDR3 protein: CATSDLQGPRLNF

CDR3 length: 14
J gene: TRBJ1-2
V gene: TRBV6-1
D gene: -
clone size: -
CDR3 DNA: TGTGCCAGCAGTGAAGCCTCTAGGGTGGGAGGCTACACCTTC
CDR3 protein: CASSEASRVGGYTF

CDR3 length: 12
J gene: TRBJ1-1
V gene: TRBV6-2/TRBV6-3
D gene: -
clone size: -
CDR3 DNA: TGTGCCAGCAGCCCAGAACGGGTTGAAGCTTTCTTT
CDR3 protein: CASSPERVEAFF

CDR3 length: 16
J gene: TRBJ2-7
V gene: TRBV15
D gene: TRBD2
clone size: -
CDR3 DNA: TGTGCCACCAGCAGAGATTTGGCGGGAGCCTCCCGCGAGCAGTACTTC
CDR3 protein: CATSRDLAGASREQYF

CDR3 length: 15
J gene: TRBJ2-7
V gene: TRBV5-1
D gene: TRBD1
clone size: -
CDR3 DNA: TGCGCCAGCAGCCCAAACCCGGGACAGGGTTACGAGCAGTACTTC
CDR3 protein: CASSPNPGQGYEQYF

CDR3 length: 15
J gene: TRBJ2-3
V gene: TRBV7-9
D gene: TRBD1
clone size: -
CDR3 DNA: TGTGCCAGCAGCTTATTCGGGGACAGTCCGACAGGGCAGTATTTT
CDR3 protein: CASSLFGDSPTGQYF

CDR3 length: 19
J gene: TRBJ2-1
V gene: TRBV7-8
D gene: -
clone size: -
CDR3 DNA: TGTGCCAGCATCCCCAGAGGGTCCTTCGGCTATCTTGGGGACAATGAGCAGTTCTTC
CDR3 protein: CASIPRGSFGYLGDNEQFF

CDR3 length: 11
J gene: TRBJ2-3
V gene: TRBV3-1/TRBV3-2
D gene: -
clone size: -
CDR3 DNA: TGTGCCAGCAGCCAAGGGAGGACGGAGTATTTT
CDR3 protein: CASSQGRTEYF

CDR3 length: 12
J gene: TRBJ2-2
V gene: TRBV5-1
D gene: -
clone size: -
CDR3 DNA: TGCGCCAGCAGCTTGGCGTCCGGGGAGCTGTTTTTT
CDR3 protein: CASSLASGELFF

CDR3 length: 11
J gene: TRBJ2-2
V gene: TRBV7-6
D gene: -
clone size: -
CDR3 DNA: TGTGCCAGCACGGGGGCCGGGGAGCTGTTTTTT
CDR3 protein: CASTGAGELFF

CDR3 length: 17
J gene: TRBJ2-3
V gene: TRBV7-9
D gene: -
clone size: -
CDR3 DNA: TGTGCCAGCAGCTCAAGACCGGGACTGCGAGGGTCAGATACGCAGTATTTT
CDR3 protein: CASSSRPGLRGSDTQYF

CDR3 length: 14
J gene: TRBJ2-2
V gene: TRBV18
D gene: -
clone size: -
CDR3 DNA: TGTGCCAGCTCCCTCACAGGTATCAGCGGGGAGCTGTTTTTT
CDR3 protein: CASSLTGISGELFF

CDR3 length: 16
J gene: TRBJ2-1
V gene: TRBV6-1
D gene: -
clone size: -
CDR3 DNA: TGTGCCAGCAGTGAATCGCCGACAGGAACCTACAATGAGCAGTTCTTC
CDR3 protein: CASSESPTGTYNEQFF

CDR3 length: 13
J gene: TRBJ2-7
V gene: TRBV10-1
D gene: -
clone size: -
CDR3 DNA: TGCGCCACGGCACCGGGAGTCTCCTACGAGCAGTACTTC
CDR3 protein: CATAPGVSYEQYF

CDR3 length: 16
J gene: TRBJ1-6
V gene: TRBV18
D gene: -
clone size: few
CDR3 DNA: TGTGCCAGCTCACCCTCGGGACTCAACGCCGGTTCACCCCTCCACTTT
CDR3 protein: CASSPSGLNAGSPLHF

CDR3 length: 15
J gene: TRBJ1-3
V gene: TRBV5-6
D gene: -
clone size: once
CDR3 DNA: TGTGCCAGCAGCGCAACACGGGGCTCTGGAAACACCATATATTTT
CDR3 protein: CASSATRGSGNTIYF

CDR3 length: 15
J gene: TRBJ1-4
V gene: TRBV5-6
D gene: -
clone size: -
CDR3 DNA: TGTGCCAGCAGCTTCGGGAGCCAGGGTGATGAAAAACTGTTTTTT
CDR3 protein: CASSFGSQGDEKLFF

CDR3 length: 13
J gene: TRBJ2-1
V gene: TRBV19
D gene: -
clone size: -
CDR3 DNA: TGTGCCAGTAGTATTGACTCCTACAATGAGCAGTTCTTC
CDR3 protein: CASSIDSYNEQFF

CDR3 length: 14
J gene: TRBJ1-3
V gene: TRBV29-1
D gene: -
clone size: -
CDR3 DNA: TGCAGCGTTGTTCCGGGTTCGACTGGAAACACCATATATTTT
CDR3 protein: CSVVPGSTGNTIYF

CDR3 length: 17
J gene: TRBJ2-3
V gene: TRBV4-2
D gene: -
clone size: -
CDR3 DNA: TGTGCCAGCAGCCTAGGGGTCGGTCTCCCTAGCACAGATACGCAGTATTTT
CDR3 protein: CASSLGVGLPSTDTQYF

CDR3 length: 9
J gene: TRBJ1-2
V gene: TRBV30
D gene: -
clone size: -
CDR3 DNA: TGTGCCGGGGGGCCTCACGGGGTCTTC
CDR3 protein: CAGGPHGVF

CDR3 length: 15
J gene: TRBJ2-1
V gene: TRBV9
D gene: TRBD2
clone size: -
CDR3 DNA: TGTGCCAGCAGCGTAGTTAGCGGGGCATACAATGAGCAGTTCTTC
CDR3 protein: CASSVVSGAYNEQFF

CDR3 length: 13
J gene: TRBJ1-2
V gene: TRBV7-9
D gene: TRBD1
clone size: -
CDR3 DNA: TGTGCCAGCAGCTTAGAGCAGGGGGACGGCTACACCTTC
CDR3 protein: CASSLEQGDGYTF

CDR3 length: 15
J gene: TRBJ1-2
V gene: TRBV6-6
D gene: -
clone size: -
CDR3 DNA: TGTGCCAGCAGTTACTCCCCCCCGATTAACTATGGCTACACCTTC
CDR3 protein: CASSYSPPINYGYTF

CDR3 length: 15
J gene: TRBJ2-3
V gene: TRBV6-6
D gene: -
clone size: -
CDR3 DNA: TGTGCCAGCACCCGACAGAACCCCATCACAGATACGCAGTATTTT
CDR3 protein: CASTRQNPITDTQYF

CDR3 length: 13
J gene: TRBJ2-7
V gene: TRBV30
D gene: -
clone size: -
CDR3 DNA: TGTGCCTGGAAACGGGGGGCTGCCTACGAGCAGTACTTC
CDR3 protein: CAWKRGAAYEQYF

CDR3 length: 14
J gene: TRBJ1-5
V gene: TRBV15
D gene: TRBD1
clone size: -
CDR3 DNA: TGTGCCACCAGCAGAGATGACAGGGACCAGCCCCAGCATTTT
CDR3 protein: CATSRDDRDQPQHF

CDR3 length: 15
J gene: TRBJ2-2
V gene: TRBV18
D gene: -
clone size: -
CDR3 DNA: TGTGCCAGCTCCTCGGACAGCGCGAACACCGGGGAGCTGTTTTTT
CDR3 protein: CASSSDSANTGELFF

CDR3 length: 12
J gene: TRBJ2-3
V gene: TRBV15
D gene: -
clone size: -
CDR3 DNA: TGTGCCACCAGCAGAGATCGGGATACGCAGTATTTT
CDR3 protein: CATSRDRDTQYF

CDR3 length: 14
J gene: TRBJ2-5
V gene: TRBV5-1
D gene: -
clone size: -
CDR3 DNA: TGCGCCAGCAGCTTGGCTAGGGAGGAAGAGACCCAGTACTTC
CDR3 protein: CASSLAREEETQYF

CDR3 length: 15
J gene: TRBJ2-3
V gene: TRBV7-2
D gene: TRBD2
clone size: -
CDR3 DNA: TGTGCCAGCACCCCCGGGACTAGCGGCACAGATACGCAGTATTTT
CDR3 protein: CASTPGTSGTDTQYF

CDR3 length: 8
J gene: TRBJ1-2
V gene: TRBV20-1
D gene: -
clone size: once
CDR3 DNA: TGCAGTGCTAGAGAGGGGATCTTC
CDR3 protein: CSAREGIF

CDR3 length: 15
J gene: TRBJ2-5
V gene: TRBV27
D gene: TRBD1
clone size: -
CDR3 DNA: TGTGCCAGCAGTTCCGGGACAGGGGAGTGGGAGACCCAGTACTTC
CDR3 protein: CASSSGTGEWETQYF

CDR3 length: 15
J gene: TRBJ2-1
V gene: TRBV30
D gene: -
clone size: -
CDR3 DNA: TGTGCCTGGAGCCGTCGGCTAGAAGTTGCCGATGAGCAGTTCTTC
CDR3 protein: CAWSRRLEVADEQFF

CDR3 length: 14
J gene: TRBJ1-1
V gene: TRBV4-3
D gene: -
clone size: -
CDR3 DNA: TGCGCCAGCAGCCAGGAGGGGGTTGGCACTGAAGCTTTCTTT
CDR3 protein: CASSQEGVGTEAFF